The 14 T cell receptor beta chains below come from one sample, sequenced in a study of blood T cell repertoires in COVID-19. TCRdb's copy holds only in-frame clones and misses some; the assay was immunoSEQ multiplex PCR. Of around 100,000 clones in the sample, around 86% were seen once. The sequenced sample consisted of peripheral blood. These receptors originate from a man aged 45-65 years with active or convalescent COVID-19.

This clone came up once. The chain joins TRBV18 to TRBJ2-5, with D unclear. Germline V gene lookup returns CDR1 KGHSH and CDR2 LQKENI. V lost 3 bases to trimming and J lost 0 bases, with 2 bases between them. The CDR3 consists of 12 residues. Here the CDR3 reads CASSPDQETQYF. DNA for the CDR3: TGTGCCAGCTCACCCGACCAAGAGACCCAGTACTTC.

This clone was observed a handful of times. The chain links TRBV6-5 to TRBJ2-7; a weak D match, TRBD1 (8 bases). Germline V gene data show CDR1 as MNHEY and CDR2 as SVGAGI. There are 13 residues in the CDR3. The V end was cut by 7 bases, the J end by 3 bases, with 13 bases between. The CDR3 protein is CASNRGGGYEQYF. The CDR3 bases are TGTGCCAGCAACAGGGGGGGAGGCTACGAGCAGTACTTC.

V usage is TRBV10-1 and J usage is TRBJ1-6; a weak D match, TRBD1 (6 bases). V lost 5 bases and J lost 1, with 9 bases in between. Germline loops: CDR1 WNHNN, CDR2 SYGVQD (reference sequence). This CDR3 contains 15 residues. CDR3 residues: CASSYRVSYNSPLHF. Written as DNA, the CDR3 is TGCGCCAGCAGTTACAGGGTATCCTATAATTCACCCCTCCACTTT.

The rearrangement uses TRBV28 and TRBJ2-2; D not certain. V was clipped by 5 bases and J by 2 bases, with 12 bases between them. Germline CDR1 and CDR2: MDHEN and SYDVKM. The CDR3 spans 15 residues. CDR3 DNA sequence: TGTGCCAGCAGTCCCGGTCAATTCAACACCGGGGAGCTGTTTTTT. This codes for CASSPGQFNTGELFF.

V and J are TRBV5-1 and TRBJ1-2, with 8 bases aligning to TRBD1. Germline lookup yields CDR1 SGHRS and CDR2 YFSETQ. V was clipped by 1 base and J by 7 bases; unmatched bases: 6. The CDR3 length is 14 residues. DNA for the CDR3: TGCGCCAGCAGCTTGCAGGGACAGGAAGGTGGCTACACCTTC. This gives the protein CASSLQGQEGGYTF.

The chain employs TRBV6-5 and TRBJ1-3; TRBD1 matches at 8 bases. The J segment lost 3 bases and the V segment lost 3 bases, leaving 4 bases of the junction unmatched. The CDR3 covers 15 residues. The germline gives CDR1 MNHEY, CDR2 SVGAGI. CDR3 DNA: TGTGCCAGCAGTTATCAGGGGGCGATTGGAAACACCATATATTTT. This gives the protein CASSYQGAIGNTIYF.

This chain links TRBV9 with TRBJ1-4, with TRBD1 as a possible D gene (5 bases). The CDR3 spans 14 residues. The ends were cut back, 0 bases at V and 8 bases at J, with 11 bases in the middle. In germline, CDR1 is SGDLS, CDR2 YYNGEE. The CDR3: CASSVDGGGEKLFF. In nucleotides, the CDR3 is TGTGCCAGCAGCGTAGACGGGGGAGGGGAAAAACTGTTTTTT.

This chain connects TRBV12-5 to TRBJ2-7; 10 nucleotides agree with TRBD1. The germline V gene encodes CDR1 LGHNT and CDR2 FRNRAP. The CDR3 has 17 amino acids. Trimming took 0 bases from V and 4 from J; bases not matched to a gene: 9. The CDR3 DNA sequence: TGTGCTAGTGGTTTGGTAAAGGACAGGGGGTTCATTTACGAGCAGTACTTC. It yields the protein CASGLVKDRGFIYEQYF.

In its sample, this clone was seen once. The rearrangement uses TRBV18 and TRBJ2-2; TRBD2 might be the D (7 bases). The V gene lost 0 bases and the J gene lost 4 bases, with 12 bases spanning the gap. The germline V gene encodes CDR1 KGHSH and CDR2 LQKENI. The CDR3 extends over 16 amino acids. CDR3 sequence: CASSPPGGRGTGELFF. CDR3 nucleotide sequence: TGTGCCAGCTCACCACCGGGGGGGCGCGGCACCGGGGAGCTGTTTTTT.

There are a few counts of this clone. The chain employs TRBV28 and TRBJ2-2, with D perhaps TRBD2 (6 bases). V lost 2 bases and J lost 6, with 7 bases in between. Per germline, CDR1 MDHEN and CDR2 SYDVKM. The CDR3 spans 13 residues. The CDR3 loop reads CASSLGTSGELFF. Here the CDR3 DNA reads TGTGCCAGCAGTTTAGGGACTTCCGGGGAGCTGTTTTTT. Based on the CDR3 plus reference TRBV28 and TRBJ2-2, the full variable domain is DVKVTQSSRYLVKRTGEKVFLECVQDMDHENMFWYRQDPGLGLRLIYFSYDVKMKEKGDIPEGYSVSREKKERFSLILESASTNQTSMYLCASSLGTSGELFFGEGSRLTVL.

J is TRBJ2-5 and V is TRBV7-2, with 10 bases matching TRBD1. The CDR3 is 14 amino acids. Germline CDR1 and CDR2: SGHTA and FQGNSA. V was clipped by 5 bases and J by 4 bases; unmatched bases: 4. CDR3 sequence (DNA): TGTGCCAGCAGCCCGCGACAGGGGGCAGAGACCCAGTACTTC. Protein product: CASSPRQGAETQYF.

The J gene is TRBJ2-1, the V gene TRBV3-1 (or the pseudogene TRBV3-2); 8 bases map to TRBD2. The CDR3 loop spans 13 amino acids. With V trimmed by 3 bases and J by 5 bases, 0 bases remained unmatched. Germline-derived CDR1 and CDR2 are LGHDT and YNNKEL (reference sequence). In DNA, the CDR3 is TGTGCCAGCAGCCATAGCGGGAACAATGAGCAGTTCTTC. This sequence encodes CASSHSGNNEQFF.

This chain links TRBV5-1 with TRBJ1-1; D is perhaps TRBD1 (5 bases). This CDR3 contains 14 residues. V was pared by 4 bases and J by 3 bases, with 13 bases between. CDR1 and CDR2 from the germline V gene are SGHRS and YFSETQ. The CDR3 region is CASSPPGWDTEAFF. CDR3 nucleotide sequence: TGCGCCAGCAGCCCACCAGGGTGGGACACTGAAGCTTTCTTT.

V is TRBV24-1 and J is TRBJ1-3; D gene uncertain. Between the trimmed V and J ends, which lost 4 bases and 8 bases, there was a span of 8 bases. Germline loops: CDR1 KGHDR, CDR2 SFDVKD. The CDR3 has 12 residues. CDR3 DNA: TGTGCCACCAGTGACGGGTCGCACACCATATATTTT. Protein sequence: CATSDGSHTIYF.